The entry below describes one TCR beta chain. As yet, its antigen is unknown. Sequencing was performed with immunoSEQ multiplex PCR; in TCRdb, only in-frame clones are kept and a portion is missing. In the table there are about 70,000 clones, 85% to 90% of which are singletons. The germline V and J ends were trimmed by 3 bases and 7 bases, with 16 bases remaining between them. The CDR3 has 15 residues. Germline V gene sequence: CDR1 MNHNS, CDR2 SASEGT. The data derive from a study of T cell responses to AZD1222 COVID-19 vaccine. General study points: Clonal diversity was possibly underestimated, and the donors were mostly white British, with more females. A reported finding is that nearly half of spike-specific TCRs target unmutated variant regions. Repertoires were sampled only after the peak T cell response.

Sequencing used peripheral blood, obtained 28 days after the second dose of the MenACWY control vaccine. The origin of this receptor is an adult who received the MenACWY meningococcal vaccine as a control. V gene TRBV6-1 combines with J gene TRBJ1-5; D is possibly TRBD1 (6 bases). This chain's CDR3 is CASSEGAGGKQPQHF. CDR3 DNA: TGTGCCAGCAGTGAGGGGGCCGGCGGGAAGCAGCCCCAGCATTTT.